Each of the 8 T cell receptor beta chains below was sequenced from the same sample in a study of TIL therapy for anti-PD-1-resistant metastatic lung cancer. The libraries were made with immunoSEQ v3. Clones were read by immunoSEQ multiplex PCR, and TCRdb kept only the in-frame ones, dropping some. Of about 59,000 clones in the sample, around 70% are singletons; the top ten hold roughly 2%. Described time point: pre-treatment sample, taken before nivolumab and TIL therapy. This specimen was blood, taken at baseline. Source of these receptors: a person between 25 and 79 years old with non-small cell lung cancer.

The chain uses TRBV11-3 and TRBJ2-5, with D possibly TRBD1 on 6 matching bases. CDR1 and CDR2 (germline): SGHNT, YENEEA. V shed 5 bases and J shed 5 bases, with 15 bases lying between them. This CDR3 contains 14 residues. The CDR3, as DNA: TGTGCCAGCAGCCAACAGGGAAGGTGGGAGACCCAGTACTTC. Encoded protein: CASSQQGRWETQYF.

The chain employs TRBV19 and TRBJ2-1, with 7 bases fitting TRBD2. Germline CDR1 LNHDA, CDR2 SQIVND (reference sequence). V shed 1 base and J 4 bases; nucleotides not matched to a gene: 7. This CDR3 has 16 amino acids. The CDR3 protein is CASSIGGGSRYNEQFF. DNA of the CDR3: TGTGCCAGTAGTATAGGGGGAGGGAGTCGATACAATGAGCAGTTCTTC.

The chain recombines TRBV4-3 with TRBJ1-3; D unclear. Germline loops: CDR1 LGHNA, CDR2 YSLEER. The CDR3 has 12 residues. The V and J ends lost 0 bases and 5 bases respectively, with 2 bases between them. The CDR3 coding sequence is TGCGCCAGCAGCCAAGAAAGAAACACCATATATTTT. Translation gives CASSQERNTIYF.

This clone was seen more than once but under ten times. The rearrangement joins TRBV7-9 to TRBJ1-5, with D uncertain. CDR1 SEHNR and CDR2 FQNEAQ come from the germline V gene (reference sequence). This CDR3 region has 13 residues. V was trimmed by 1 base and J by 6 bases, leaving 7 bases between them. The CDR3, as DNA: TGTGCCAGCAGCTTAGTTGAGAGTCAGCCCCAGCATTTT. It encodes CASSLVESQPQHF.

The V gene is TRBV7-2, the J gene TRBJ1-2; 8 bases are a match to TRBD1. Germline lookup yields CDR1 SGHTA and CDR2 FQGNSA. The trim removed 0 bases at V and 4 bases at J, leaving 4 bases unmatched. The CDR3 extends over 15 amino acids. The CDR3 DNA reads TGTGCCAGCAGCTTAGCCCTGGGACAGGCCTATGGCTACACCTTC. It encodes CASSLALGQAYGYTF.

The rearrangement links TRBV5-1 to TRBJ2-3; TRBD2 agrees at 8 bases. The V and J ends lost 0 bases and 5 bases, in that order; junction bases with no gene match: 11. In germline, CDR1 is SGHRS, CDR2 YFSETQ. The CDR3 consists of 17 residues. DNA of the CDR3: TGCGCCAGCAGCTTGGCCTTGGCTAGCGGGTCCCTAGATACGCAGTATTTT. The encoded protein is CASSLALASGSLDTQYF.

A few counts support this clone. CDR3 coding DNA: TGTGCCAGCGACACTCTAGGGACGGGTCAGCCCCAGCATTTT. The encoded protein is CASDTLGTGQPQHF. V usage is TRBV2 and J usage is TRBJ1-5; weak D call: TRBD1 (5 bases). V dropped 8 bases and J dropped 6 bases, with 17 bases sitting between them. The CDR3 consists of 14 residues. CDR1 is SNHLY, CDR2 FYNNEI, per germline.

Only one count was recorded for this clone. The chain links TRBV29-1 to TRBJ2-7, with D hard to call. The V end lost 1 base, the J end lost 0 bases, and 7 bases lay between the germline ends. Germline loops: CDR1 SQVTM, CDR2 ANQGSEA. The CDR3 covers 13 residues. The CDR3 DNA follows: TGCAGCGTTGAAGTAACATTCTCCTACGAGCAGTACTTC. This gives the protein CSVEVTFSYEQYF.